The text below deals with one T cell receptor beta chain. What it binds is unknown. Profiling relied on immunoSEQ multiplex PCR, and the TCRdb table lists in-frame clones only, not all of them. The sample consists of about 170,000 clones, roughly 90% of them appearing once. The donors were in the approximately 120-subject validation cohort, distinct from the roughly 600-subject first cohort. The CDR3 covers 15 residues. Trimming removed 4 bases at V and 8 bases at J, with 18 bases between. Per the germline V gene, CDR1 is MNHNS and CDR2 is SASEGT. This record belongs to a study of cytomegalovirus exposure and HLA in healthy donors. Study summary: The same platform was used for the 130 or so validation repertoires as for the approximately 630 first-cohort repertoires, as reported in a later analysis. Whole-study findings and limits: Reportedly, diagnosis of cytomegalovirus status by the classifier showed high specificity and sensitivity.

The sequenced sample consisted of PBMCs. The source is a woman between 18 and 30 years old in good health and CMV-seropositive. The chain couples TRBV6-1 to TRBJ2-1; a weak D match, TRBD1 (5 bases). The CDR3 nucleotides read TGTGCCAGCAGTGGCCAGGGAATGATGGTTGATGAGCAGTTCTTC. Residues: CASSGQGMMVDEQFF.